The entry below gives a single T cell receptor beta chain sequence along with its context. Genomic DNA, the template, was used for profiling of the TCR beta VDJ and CDR3. Using its own MiXCR run on the reads, TCRdb lists one record per CDR3 protein. Of fewer than 85,000 distinct CDR3 sequences listed, roughly two thirds were seen once; the top ten hold around 80%. These data originate in a study of CD8+CD57+ T cells in acquired aplastic anemia. The overall study: The study obtained an average of around 3.4 ug of DNA from sorted CD4+ and CD8+ cells.

CDR1 KGHDR and CDR2 SFDVKD come from the germline V gene. V was clipped by 6 bases and J by 0 bases, with 7 bases between them. The CDR3 loop spans 13 amino acids. Before being chosen for sequencing, patients had shown CD8+CD57+ cell expansion by flow cytometry. Sequenced material: sorted CD4+, CD8+, or CD8+CD57+ T cells (not recorded which) from PBMCs. The chain links TRBV24-1 to TRBJ1-2, with a tentative D call TRBD1 (6 bases). This TCR was sampled from a human donor with aplastic anemia. CDR3 DNA: TGTGCCACCAGTAGGACAGCTAACTATGGCTACACCTTC. Its translation is CATSRTANYGYTF.